Below are 3 T cell receptor beta chains sequenced from a single sample in a study of regulatory T cells in long-lasting Graves disease. Time point indicated: newly diagnosed GD, antithyroid drugs for less than 3 months. PBMC RNA served as the TCR library source. Through Arm-PCR of CDR3 regions and iRepertoire HTBI primers, TCR beta libraries were built. MiXCR, run by TCRdb on the multiplex PCR reads, gives a single entry per CDR3 protein. This table has approximately 460,000 distinct CDR3 sequences, about 16% appearing once. The data also belong to a second study, concerning T cells in Graves' hyperthyroidism and ophthalmopathy.

Source: peripheral blood mononuclear cells (PBMCs), taken at new diagnosis, from a patient treated with antithyroid drugs. All receptors come from a woman younger than 45 with Graves disease.

This clonotype was detected many times. The J gene is TRBJ2-7, the V gene TRBV11-2; D tentatively fits TRBD1 or TRBD2 (5 bases each). The germline V gene encodes CDR1 SGHAT and CDR2 FQNNGV. V was pared by 7 bases and J by 2 bases, with 12 bases between. CDR3 length: 13 amino acids. CDR3 DNA sequence: TGTGCCAGCAAGGGGACCCCCACCTACGAGCAGTACTTC. This translates into CASKGTPTYEQYF.

The table lists this clonotype with many counts. This chain uses TRBV2 with TRBJ2-5; a weak D match, TRBD2 (6 bases). This CDR3 has 13 amino acids. The germline gives CDR1 SNHLY, CDR2 FYNNEI. Trimming took off 7 bases at V and 2 bases at J, with 11 bases between the two ends. The CDR3 loop reads CASTPGLQETQYF. As DNA, the CDR3 is TGTGCCAGCACACCGGGACTTCAAGAGACCCAGTACTTC.

This clonotype has at least ten counts. The chain carries TRBV2 and TRBJ1-5, with D unclear. The V gene lost 2 bases and the J gene lost 2 bases, with 4 bases spanning the gap. The CDR3 is made up of 13 amino acids. The germline CDR1 and CDR2 sequences are SNHLY and FYNNEI. CDR3 sequence: CASSEIGNQPQHF. CDR3 sequence (DNA): TGTGCCAGCAGTGAAATCGGCAATCAGCCCCAGCATTTT.